This T cell receptor (beta chain) was profiled in a study of CXCR3-negative and CXCR3-positive naive CD8 T cells. As for the study in general: Sequencing brought in 130 million or so TRB reads altogether, and each library got about 1.5 +/- 0.3 million.

Libraries of TRB cDNA were made by 5' RACE and carried UMIs. From the 5' RACE reads, TCRdb lists one entry per CDR3 protein and no DNA. In total, the table holds about 56,000 distinct CDR3 sequences. CDR3 length equals 15 residues. Germline assignment: CDR1 MNHEY and CDR2 SVGAGI. Study findings and constraints: After cryopreservation, CXCR3 expression dropped partially; most assays used fresh PBMCs. In naive cells, CXCR3-negative and CXCR3-positive subsets had similar TRBV-TRBJ usage; memory cells differed.

Note on this clonotype: What it binds is unknown.

Sequencing was carried out using memory CD8+ T cells from blood. The TCR comes from a human donor in good health. Some clones in this sample may be carry-over from other donors' samples. The V call is TRBV6-5, the J call TRBJ1-2; the TCRdb D gene call, TRBD1, has no DNA to confirm it. CDR3 loop: CASSYSIGAKDGYTF.